This T cell receptor (beta chain) was recorded in a study of shared clonotypes between healthy human individuals (dated by TCRdb to 2019 to 2021). About the investigation overall: The cohort comprised a couple of women and a few men aged 18 to 49 years. Leukapheresis yielded between about 0.9 and 10 billion PBMCs per donor. For each donor, CD4 naive and CD4 memory were each given three plates, CD8 naive was given two plates, and CD8 memory was given one plate. To increase sequencing depth and limit assay-specific biases, different laboratories used diverse techniques to prepare libraries and sequence TCR repertoires. To estimate repertoire size and how much clonotypes are shared between individuals, the study performed deep sequencing of blood TCR repertoires from five healthy adults. Broad study findings and their caveats: The small number of donors limited the genetic and exposure-history diversity represented. Higher generation probabilities were observed for clonotypes shared by all four sorted-subset donors than for non-shared clonotypes. Naive subsets generally had larger estimated clonotype richness than memory subsets. Only blood was sampled, and tissue TCR repertoires likely differ from those in blood. Rarefaction of sorted-subset datasets indicated incomplete sequencing despite the large sequencing depth. Based on pairwise subsampling, the degree of clonotype sharing among donors was expected to be affected by sequencing depth. Across a handful of donors, approximately 4.6% of naive CD4, roughly 3.4% of naive CD8, about 2.3% of memory CD4, and under 0.45% of memory CD8 clonotypes were shared.

Regarding this clone: Its specific antigen is unknown. Base qualities are not at hand, and no much larger clone is one base apart.

From the cysteine up to the phenylalanine, the CDR3 has a length of 15 residues. The retained sequence is limited to the CDR3, 45 bases, with the frame set at the first base. CDR1 and CDR2 are read off the germline V gene (reference sequence) as LNHDA and SQIVND. V and J are truncated by 6 bases and 0 bases respectively, leaving an intervening sequence of 9 bases. Using the deep immunoSEQ assay, TCR CDR3 regions were amplified from genomic DNA by multiplex PCR. Extracted genomic DNA from each cell subset was spread evenly across all wells of several immunoSEQ 96-well plates, with each plate serving as a replicate. For sorted subsets, approximately 210 ng of genomic DNA, equivalent to roughly 30,000 T cell genomes, went into each replicate PCR. Purified libraries were quantified with a Qubit 3.0 fluorometer, sized on a Bioanalyzer 2100, and re-quantified with the KAPA Library Quantification kit. Each immunoSEQ 96-well plate was sequenced on its own single-read 150-cycle Illumina NextSeq 550 flow cell. Processing in the source paper ran as follows. The immunoSEQ output contained only junctional sequences without quality scores, so filtering could not match that applied to full-length reads. To assign V/J genes and CDR3, sequences were annotated using PyIR, a Python wrapper for IgBLAST v1.9, with IMGT germline references. Reads with weak V/J assignments (E-value above 1e-6), missing CDR3, stop codons, out-of-frame junctions, or ambiguous translated residues were removed. V3J clonotypes were defined by identical inferred V gene, J gene, and CDR3 amino acid sequence. Percentage overlap between repertoires was calculated by dividing the number of shared unique clonotypes by the size of the smaller repertoire. Three approaches were used to assess repertoire richness: RTK rarefaction, the Chao1 estimator, and Recon v2.1 estimates of unobserved clonotypes. Generation probabilities for all TCRbeta clonotypes obtained by the gDNA method from a few donors were computed using OLGA. TCRdb took over this immuneACCESS table, retaining in-frame rearrangements with V and J assigned. Such tables are incomplete; in checked studies, under half of the missing clones stem from an unresolved V gene, and the remainder is unexplained. For V, J and clone size, that table is used; D and trimming come from the DNA. The sample table shows some 800,000 clones, and 80% to 95% are seen once. Of the sample, 24% is held by the ten largest clones.

CD8 naive samples consisted of CD45RO-negative cells that were positively selected for CCR7, yielding a CD45RA+CCR7+ population without TemRA cells. Donors were healthy HIV-negative adults with no recently reported acute infections or vaccinations. Only Caucasian adults living in Nashville, Tennessee, USA were represented among the donors. After blood collection by leukapheresis, PBMCs were isolated using Ficoll-Histopaque density gradient centrifugation and then cryopreserved in the vapor phase of liquid nitrogen. Purity and quantity of every magnetically sorted T cell population were checked by analytical flow cytometry. Each sorted fraction had its genomic DNA isolated and then quantified by UV absorbance on a Nanodrop 2000c.

The TCR sequence derives from a young man in good health. Sequencing was performed on naive CD8+ T cells sorted from blood. The cell subset or site label corresponds to: CD45RA+CCR7+. The chain is assembled from TRBV19 and TRBJ2-6; the D gene is possibly TRBD2, with 6 bases matching. The CDR3 corresponds to CASRRGGSGANVLTF. At the DNA level, the sequence is TGTGCCAGTAGGCGGGGCGGCTCTGGGGCCAACGTCCTGACTTTC.